The entry that follows covers one T cell receptor (beta chain) sequence. Antigen: not known. This entry comes from a study of cytomegalovirus exposure and HLA in healthy donors. Findings and caveats of the study: The study carried out a later analysis of TCR beta sequences. It associated 15,000 to 20,000 of them with specific HLA alleles at a false discovery rate of 0.05. The authors enumerated some 160 TCR beta chains as linked to cytomegalovirus. Per published reports, the classifier diagnosed cytomegalovirus status with high specificity and sensitivity. A missense DCLRE1C variant was associated with V- and J-gene trimming of TCR beta chains in a later analysis, and an independent cohort replicated the association.

The CDR3 has 15 amino acids. Trimming cost V 0 bases and J 3 bases, with 12 bases left between them. Germline CDR1 and CDR2: MGHRA and YSYEKL. The PCR used 60 Vbeta and 13 Jbeta primers. Assay used: immunoSEQ multiplex PCR; TCRdb lists only in-frame clones, some missing. The specimen's table records about 60,000 clones. The specimen sequenced was PBMCs. The clonotype was recovered from a man in his fifties in good health and CMV-seropositive. The chain employs TRBV4-1 and TRBJ2-7; D is perhaps TRBD2 (6 bases). The CDR3: CASSQDRRGIYEQYF. CDR3 nucleotide sequence: TGCGCCAGCAGCCAAGATAGGAGGGGAATCTACGAGCAGTACTTC.